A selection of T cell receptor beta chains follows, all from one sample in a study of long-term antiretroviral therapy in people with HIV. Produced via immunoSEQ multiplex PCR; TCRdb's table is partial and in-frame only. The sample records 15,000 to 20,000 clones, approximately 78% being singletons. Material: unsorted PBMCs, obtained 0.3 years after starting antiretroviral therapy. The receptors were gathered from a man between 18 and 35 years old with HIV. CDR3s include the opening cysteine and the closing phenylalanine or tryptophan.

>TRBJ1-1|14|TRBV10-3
CAISESSGAPEAFF
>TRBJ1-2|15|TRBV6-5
CASTTIQGAGGGYTF
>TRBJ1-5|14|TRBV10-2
CASSEPGSNQPQHF
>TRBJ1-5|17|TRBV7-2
CARYYELSASSNQPQHF
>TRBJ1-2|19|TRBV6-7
CASSQLTVPQFQGLYGYTF
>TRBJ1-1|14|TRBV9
CASSRRGGSTEAFF
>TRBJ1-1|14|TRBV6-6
CASSYSPGSFGAFF
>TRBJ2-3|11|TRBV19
CASSIGDTQYF
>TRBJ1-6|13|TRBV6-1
CASRSSHNSPLHF
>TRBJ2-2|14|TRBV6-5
CASGLAGNTGELFF
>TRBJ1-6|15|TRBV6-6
CASTFLGQVNSPLHF
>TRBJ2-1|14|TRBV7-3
CASSLAGDYNEQFF
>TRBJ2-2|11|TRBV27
CASSLTGELFF
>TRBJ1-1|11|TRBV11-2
CASSYGMGAFF
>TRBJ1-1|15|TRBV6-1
CASSGTTGPHTEAFF
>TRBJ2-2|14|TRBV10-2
CASMFSSYTGELFF
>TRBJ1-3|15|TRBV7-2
CASSTQGTSGNTIYF
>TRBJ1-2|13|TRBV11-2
CASSFQGDYGYTF
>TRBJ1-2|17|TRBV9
CASSVEGGTPRSYGYTF
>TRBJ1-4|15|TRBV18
CASSPLEETNEKLFF
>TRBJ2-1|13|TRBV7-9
CASSPRQINEQFF
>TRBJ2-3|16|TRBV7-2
CASSLWLFTSTDTQYF
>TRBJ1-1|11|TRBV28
CASTGNTEAFF
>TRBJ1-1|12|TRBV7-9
CASSLDMLEAFF